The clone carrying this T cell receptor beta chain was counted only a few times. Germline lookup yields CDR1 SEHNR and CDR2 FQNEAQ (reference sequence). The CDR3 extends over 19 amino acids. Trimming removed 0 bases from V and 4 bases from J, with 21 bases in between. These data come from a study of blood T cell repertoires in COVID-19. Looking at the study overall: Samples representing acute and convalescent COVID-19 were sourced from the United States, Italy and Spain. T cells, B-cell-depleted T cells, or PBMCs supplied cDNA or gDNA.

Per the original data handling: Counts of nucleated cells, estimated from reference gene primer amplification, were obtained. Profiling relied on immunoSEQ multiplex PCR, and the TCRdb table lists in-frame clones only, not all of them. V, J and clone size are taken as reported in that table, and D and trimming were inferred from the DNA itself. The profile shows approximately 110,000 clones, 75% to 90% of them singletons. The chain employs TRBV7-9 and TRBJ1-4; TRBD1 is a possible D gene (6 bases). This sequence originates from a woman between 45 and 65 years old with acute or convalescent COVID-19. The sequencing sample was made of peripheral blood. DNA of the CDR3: TGTGCCAGCAGCTTAGCTGGGGGGGCCCCCATGGTCGGTAATGAAAAACTGTTTTTT. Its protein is CASSLAGGAPMVGNEKLFF.